The TCR beta chain under discussion was sequenced for a study of OX40 agonist ivuxolimab in advanced cancers. On the study more broadly: The dose of intravenous ivuxolimab that patients received every 2 weeks ranged from 0.01 to 10 mg/kg. Participants, 80% to 90% male, averaged approximately 56 years of age, ranging from about 23 to 80.

Assay used: immunoSEQ multiplex PCR; TCRdb lists only in-frame clones, some missing. This sample has approximately 31,000 clones, with approximately 90% found just once. Blood draws occurred at baseline, cycle 4 day 1, and cycle 7 day 1. Germline V gene lookup returns CDR1 SNHLY and CDR2 FYNNEI. V was trimmed by 8 bases and J by 5 bases, leaving 18 bases between them. The length of the CDR3 is 14 residues. J is TRBJ2-5 and V is TRBV2, with a possible D match to TRBD1 (6 bases). Sequenced here: CD4+ or CD8+ T cells sorted from blood, sampled in a trial of the OX40 agonist ivuxolimab. The sequence was collected from an adult with an advanced solid tumor such as melanoma, head and neck, liver or kidney cancer. The CDR3 spells CASGASGVGETQYF. The CDR3 nucleotides are TGTGCCAGCGGGGCGTCAGGGGTCGGTGAGACCCAGTACTTC.